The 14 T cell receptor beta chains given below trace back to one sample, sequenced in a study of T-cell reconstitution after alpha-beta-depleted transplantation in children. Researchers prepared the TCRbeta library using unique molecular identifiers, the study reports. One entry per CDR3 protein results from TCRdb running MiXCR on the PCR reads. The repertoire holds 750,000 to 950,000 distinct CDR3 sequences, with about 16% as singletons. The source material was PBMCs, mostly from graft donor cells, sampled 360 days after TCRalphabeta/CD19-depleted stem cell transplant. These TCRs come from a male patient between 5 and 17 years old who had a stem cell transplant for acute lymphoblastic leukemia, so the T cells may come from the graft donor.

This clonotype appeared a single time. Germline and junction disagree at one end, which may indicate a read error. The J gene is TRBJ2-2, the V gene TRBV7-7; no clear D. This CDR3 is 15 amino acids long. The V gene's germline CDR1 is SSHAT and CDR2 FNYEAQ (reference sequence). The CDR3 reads CAGSFQAANTGELFF. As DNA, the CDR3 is TGTGCCGGCAGCTTCCAGGCCGCGAACACCGGGGAGCTGTTTTTT.

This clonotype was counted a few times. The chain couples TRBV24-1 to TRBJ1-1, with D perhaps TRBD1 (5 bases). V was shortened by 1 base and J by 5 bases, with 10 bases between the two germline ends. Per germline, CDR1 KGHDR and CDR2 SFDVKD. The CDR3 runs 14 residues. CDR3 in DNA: TGTGCCACCAGTGATTTAGGGGAAATGACTGAAGCTTTCTTT. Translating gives CATSDLGEMTEAFF.

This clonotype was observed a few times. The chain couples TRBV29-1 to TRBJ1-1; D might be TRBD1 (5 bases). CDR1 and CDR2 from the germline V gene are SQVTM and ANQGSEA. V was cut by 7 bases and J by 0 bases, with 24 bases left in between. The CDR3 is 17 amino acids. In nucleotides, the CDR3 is TGCAGCGCGGACAAGATCTCTATTTTAGGGATGAACACTGAAGCTTTCTTT. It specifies CSADKISILGMNTEAFF. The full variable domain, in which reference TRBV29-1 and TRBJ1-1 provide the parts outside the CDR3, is SAVISQKPSRDICQRGTSLTIQCQVDSQVTMMFWYRQQPGQSLTLIATANQGSEATYESGFVIDKFPISRPNLTFSTLTVSNMSPEDSSIYLCSADKISILGMNTEAFFGQGTRLTVV.

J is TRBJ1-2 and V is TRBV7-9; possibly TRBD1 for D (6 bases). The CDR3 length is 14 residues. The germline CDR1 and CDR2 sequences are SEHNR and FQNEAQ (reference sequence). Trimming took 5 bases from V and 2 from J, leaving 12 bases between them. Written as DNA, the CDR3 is TGTGCCAGCAGCGCCTCAGGGGTAAACTATGGCTACACCTTC. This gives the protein CASSASGVNYGYTF. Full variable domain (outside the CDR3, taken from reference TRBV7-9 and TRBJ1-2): DTGVSQNPRHKITKRGQNVTFRCDPISEHNRLYWYRQTLGQGPEFLTYFQNEAQLEKSRLLSDRFSAERPKGSFSTLEIQRTEQGDSAMYLCASSASGVNYGYTFGSGTRLTVV.

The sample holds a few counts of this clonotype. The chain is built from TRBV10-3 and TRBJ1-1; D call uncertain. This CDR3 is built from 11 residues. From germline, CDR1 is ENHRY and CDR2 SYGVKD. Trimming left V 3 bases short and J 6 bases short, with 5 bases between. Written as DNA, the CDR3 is TGTGCCATCAGTGAACAAGCTGAAGCTTTCTTT. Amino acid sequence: CAISEQAEAFF.

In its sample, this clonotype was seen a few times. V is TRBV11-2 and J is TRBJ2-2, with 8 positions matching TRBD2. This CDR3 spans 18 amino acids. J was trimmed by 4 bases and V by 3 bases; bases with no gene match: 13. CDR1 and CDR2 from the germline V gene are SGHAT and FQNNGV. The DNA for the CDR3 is TGTGCCAGCAGCTTTACCATAGCGGGAAGGCGTGGCACCGGGGAGCTGTTTTTT. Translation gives CASSFTIAGRRGTGELFF.

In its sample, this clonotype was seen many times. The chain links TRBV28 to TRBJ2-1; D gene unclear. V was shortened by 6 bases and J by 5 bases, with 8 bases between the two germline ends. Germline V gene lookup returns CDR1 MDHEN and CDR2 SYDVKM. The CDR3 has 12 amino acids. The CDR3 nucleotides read TGTGCCAGCAGACCCCCTGACAATGAGCAGTTCTTC. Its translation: CASRPPDNEQFF.

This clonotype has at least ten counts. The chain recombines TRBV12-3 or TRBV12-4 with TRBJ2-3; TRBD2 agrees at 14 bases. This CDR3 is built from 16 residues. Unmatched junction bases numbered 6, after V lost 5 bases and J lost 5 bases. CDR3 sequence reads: CASSPRLAGGLDTQYF. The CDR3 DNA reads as TGTGCCAGCAGTCCCAGACTAGCGGGAGGGCTAGATACGCAGTATTTT.

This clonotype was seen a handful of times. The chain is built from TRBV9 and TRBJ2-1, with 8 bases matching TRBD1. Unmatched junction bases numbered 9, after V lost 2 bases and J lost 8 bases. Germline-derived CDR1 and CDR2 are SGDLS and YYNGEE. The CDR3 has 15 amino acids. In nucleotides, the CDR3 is TGTGCCAGCAGCGTCCAGGGGGCAGGTTGGGATGAGCAGTTCTTC. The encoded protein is CASSVQGAGWDEQFF.

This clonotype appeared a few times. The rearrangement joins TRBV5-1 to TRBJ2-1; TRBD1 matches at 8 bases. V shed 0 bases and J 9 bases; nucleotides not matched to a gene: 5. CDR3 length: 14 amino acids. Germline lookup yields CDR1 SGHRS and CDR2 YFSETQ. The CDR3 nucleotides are TGCGCCAGCAGCTTGGTCAGGGGGCGGGGTGAGCAGTTCTTC. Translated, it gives CASSLVRGRGEQFF. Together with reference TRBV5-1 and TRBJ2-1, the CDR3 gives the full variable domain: KAGVTQTPRYLIKTRGQQVTLSCSPISGHRSVSWYQQTPGQGLQFLFEYFSETQRNKGNFPGRFSGRQFSNSRSEMNVSTLELGDSALYLCASSLVRGRGEQFFGPGTRLTVL.

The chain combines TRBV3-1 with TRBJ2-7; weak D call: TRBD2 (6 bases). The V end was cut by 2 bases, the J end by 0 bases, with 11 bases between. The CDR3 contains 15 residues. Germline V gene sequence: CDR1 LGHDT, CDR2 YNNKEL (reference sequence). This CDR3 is CASSQIGSASYEQYF. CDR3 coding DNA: TGTGCCAGCAGCCAAATCGGGAGCGCCTCCTACGAGCAGTACTTC.

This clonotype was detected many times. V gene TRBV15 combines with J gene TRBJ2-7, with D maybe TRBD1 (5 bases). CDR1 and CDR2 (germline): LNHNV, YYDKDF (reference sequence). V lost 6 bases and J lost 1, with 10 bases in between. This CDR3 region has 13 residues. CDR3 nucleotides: TGTGCCACCAGGTCGACAGTATCCTACGAGCAGTACTTC. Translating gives CATRSTVSYEQYF. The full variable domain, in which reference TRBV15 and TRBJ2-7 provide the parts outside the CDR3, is DAMVIQNPRYQVTQFGKPVTLSCSQTLNHNVMYWYQQKSSQAPKLLFHYYDKDFNNEADTPDNFQSRRPNTSFCFLDIRSPGLGDTAMYLCATRSTVSYEQYFGPGTRLTVT.

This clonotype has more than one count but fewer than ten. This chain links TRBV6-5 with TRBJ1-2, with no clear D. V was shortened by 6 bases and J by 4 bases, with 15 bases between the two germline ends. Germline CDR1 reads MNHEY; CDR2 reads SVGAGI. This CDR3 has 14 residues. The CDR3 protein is CASRASRDSYGYTF. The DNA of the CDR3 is TGTGCCAGCAGGGCCAGCCGGGATTCCTATGGCTACACCTTC.

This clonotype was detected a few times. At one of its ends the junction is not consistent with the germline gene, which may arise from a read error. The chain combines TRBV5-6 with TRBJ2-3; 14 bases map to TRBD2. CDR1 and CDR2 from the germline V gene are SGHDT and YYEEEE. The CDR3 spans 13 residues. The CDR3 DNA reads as TGTGCCAGCAGCTTAGGGACTAGCGGGAGCTCGCCTTTT. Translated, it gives CASSLGTSGSSPF.